This T cell receptor (beta chain) appears in the sequencing data of a study of metastatic and nonmetastatic thyroid tumors. The overall study: The comparison covered peripheral blood and tumor or nodule tissue in malignant and benign thyroid patients.

In this sample, this clone turned up many times. Authors' methods: Researchers built a distant-metastasis classifier for papillary thyroid cancer that drew on CDR3 differences across clinicopathological groups. Through MiXCR, TCRdb re-clonotyped the PCR reads. The authors' filters were not applied to this entry. The sample records roughly 12,000 clones, 30% to 35% being singletons. V was shortened by 8 bases and J by 3 bases, with 11 bases between the two germline ends. Germline CDR1 is MNHNS and CDR2 is SASEGT. There are 13 residues in the CDR3. There were no patients who had received any treatment before thyroid surgery.

Sequences were obtained from tumor tissue. This chain joins TRBV6-1 and TRBJ1-5; tentatively, D is TRBD1 (5 bases). The receptor comes from a female donor with papillary thyroid cancer or a benign thyroid nodule (not recorded which). Some clones in this sample may be carry-over from other donors' samples. As DNA, the CDR3 is TGTGCCAGCCACCGGACAACCAATCAGCCCCAGCATTTT. Protein sequence: CASHRTTNQPQHF.